The entry that follows covers one T cell receptor beta chain sequence. The data derive from a study of blood T cell repertoires in COVID-19. For the study at large: COVID-19 samples, acute and convalescent, were from the United States, Italy and Spain. Sources were T cells, B-cell-depleted T cells, or PBMCs; the material itself was cDNA or gDNA.

CDR3 size: 14 residues. Germline V gives CDR1 SGDLS, CDR2 YYNGEE. Trimming took off 4 bases at V and 3 bases at J, with 13 bases between the two ends. Some clones are missing from TCRdb's copy, which holds only in-frame ones; the method was immunoSEQ multiplex PCR. Of under 350,000 clones listed, roughly 87% are singletons. What was sequenced was peripheral blood. This TCR derives from a human donor in a cohort sampled during active COVID-19. This chain connects TRBV9 to TRBJ1-2, with TRBD1 as a possible D gene (6 bases). CDR3 DNA: TGTGCCAGCAGCCCCCGGAGACAGGACTATGGCTACACCTTC. Protein: CASSPRRQDYGYTF. Based on the CDR3 plus reference TRBV9 and TRBJ1-2, the full variable domain is DSGVTQTPKHLITATGQRVTLRCSPRSGDLSVYWYQQSLDQGLQFLIQYYNGEERAKGNILERFSAQQFPDLHSELNLSSLELGDSALYFCASSPRRQDYGYTFGSGTRLTVV.